These 23 T cell receptor beta chains share one sample of origin, sequenced in a study of blood T cell repertoires in COVID-19. The method was immunoSEQ multiplex PCR; TCRdb's version includes in-frame clones alone and lacks a portion of them. The sample includes fewer than 200,000 clones, more than 75% of them seen just once. Sequenced input: peripheral blood. The source of these receptors is a man between 50 and 59 years old who had recovered from COVID-19.

This chain joins TRBV20-1 and TRBJ2-5; D gene ambiguous. The CDR3 length is 11 residues. CDR1 and CDR2 from the germline V gene are DFQATT and SNEGSKA (reference sequence). Between the trimmed V and J ends, which lost 2 bases and 5 bases, there was a span of 6 bases. For the CDR3, the DNA is TGCAGTGCTAGACCGCAGGAGACCCAGTACTTC. The encoded protein is CSARPQETQYF.

This clone came up a few times. The chain combines TRBV6-1 with TRBJ1-5, with a weak D call TRBD1 (5 bases). The length of the CDR3 is 15 residues. Trimming stripped 0 bases from V and 5 bases from J, with 11 bases between. Germline values: CDR1 MNHNS, CDR2 SASEGT. The CDR3 is CASSEAGGIHQPQHF. Written as DNA, the CDR3 is TGTGCCAGCAGTGAAGCGGGGGGGATTCATCAGCCCCAGCATTTT.

This sequence joins TRBV9 and TRBJ1-1, with D perhaps TRBD1 (5 bases). The germline gives CDR1 SGDLS, CDR2 YYNGEE. CDR3 size: 14 residues. With 0 bases removed from V and 3 bases from J, the gap between germline ends came to 9 bases. CDR3 DNA sequence: TGTGCCAGCAGCGTAGGCCCCAGGGACACTGAAGCTTTCTTT. It translates to CASSVGPRDTEAFF.

The chain employs TRBV28 and TRBJ1-4, with TRBD1 matching 11 bases. Germline trimming cut 3 bases from V and 8 bases from J; bases unmatched to any gene: 5. Per germline, CDR1 MDHEN and CDR2 SYDVKM. The CDR3 totals 15 residues. CDR3 sequence (DNA): TGTGCCAGCAGTTTGGGGACAGGGGGATGGGAAAAACTGTTTTTT. This codes for CASSLGTGGWEKLFF.

The V and J genes are TRBV5-1 and TRBJ2-5; TRBD1 aligns across 9 bases. This CDR3 contains 15 residues. CDR1 and CDR2 (germline): SGHRS, YFSETQ. Trimming cost V 3 bases and J 4 bases; bases outside gene matches: 7. In DNA form, the CDR3 reads TGCGCCAGCAGCTCCGGGACAGGGCCAACAGAGACCCAGTACTTC. Translating gives CASSSGTGPTETQYF.

In its sample, this clone was seen a few times. This chain links TRBV13 with TRBJ2-7; 8 bases map to TRBD2. J was trimmed by 5 bases and V by 3 bases; bases with no gene match: 9. In germline, CDR1 is PRHDT, CDR2 FYEKMQ (reference sequence). The CDR3 has 15 amino acids. The CDR3 DNA is TGTGCCAGCAGCTTCGGGGGGGCCTTTGACGACGAGCAGTACTTC. Translation: CASSFGGAFDDEQYF.

The chain couples TRBV9 to TRBJ1-4; TRBD1 agrees at 8 bases. Germline trimming cut 4 bases from V and 8 bases from J; bases unmatched to any gene: 10. The CDR3 length is 15 residues. CDR1 and CDR2 from the germline V gene are SGDLS and YYNGEE. The CDR3 here is CASSSSSGGWEKLFF. In DNA form, the CDR3 reads TGTGCCAGCAGCTCCTCTTCAGGGGGCTGGGAAAAACTGTTTTTT.

The chain uses TRBV10-1 and TRBJ1-1, with D possibly being TRBD1 (5 bases). Deletions cut 2 bases from V and 5 bases from J, with 15 bases between. Germline V gene sequence: CDR1 WNHNN, CDR2 SYGVQD (reference sequence). The CDR3 is made up of 15 amino acids. The CDR3 bases are TGCGCCAGCAGTGAGAGGGGCGCGGGAAGGACTGAAGCTTTCTTT. Protein sequence: CASSERGAGRTEAFF.

J is TRBJ1-6 and V is TRBV6-5; TRBD1 aligns across 8 bases. The ends lost 4 bases at V and 3 bases at J; junction bases unmatched: 5. The CDR3 extends over 16 amino acids. Germline V gene lookup returns CDR1 MNHEY and CDR2 SVGAGI. The CDR3 coding sequence is TGTGCCAGCAGTTCCACACAGGGGGTCTATAATTCACCCCTCCACTTT. It yields the protein CASSSTQGVYNSPLHF.

This chain joins TRBV7-2 and TRBJ1-1; possible D gene TRBD1, 5 bases. CDR3 length equals 16 residues. The germline CDR1 and CDR2 sequences are SGHTA and FQGNSA. V lost 2 bases, J lost 5 bases, and 18 bases lay in between. CDR3 protein: CASSLSLSVGGTEAFF. The DNA for the CDR3 is TGTGCCAGCAGCTTAAGTCTGTCGGTGGGGGGAACTGAAGCTTTCTTT. The complete variable domain, with remaining parts taken from reference TRBV7-2 and TRBJ1-1, reads GAGVSQSPSNKVTEKGKDVELRCDPISGHTALYWYRQSLGQGLEFLIYFQGNSAPDKSGLPSDRFSAERTGGSVSTLTIQRTQQEDSAVYLCASSLSLSVGGTEAFFGQGTRLTVV.

The chain is built from TRBV27 and TRBJ2-7, with 8 bases identical to TRBD1. J gave up 0 bases and V 8 bases, and 12 bases lay outside the gene matches. Germline V gene data show CDR1 as MNHEY and CDR2 as SMNVEV (reference sequence). The CDR3 has 16 residues. The CDR3 nucleotides read TGTGCCAGCGGCCCTCAGGGGGCGAGGAGCTCCTACGAGCAGTACTTC. Translation: CASGPQGARSSYEQYF.

The CDR3 DNA follows: TGTGCCAGCAGTAGACAGGGAGAGGAGACCCAGTACTTC. It is translated as CASSRQGEETQYF. The rearrangement joins TRBV27 to TRBJ2-5, with 7 positions matching TRBD1. CDR3 size: 13 residues. Losses at the gene ends were 5 bases for V and 5 bases for J; bases not matched to a gene: 5. The germline V gene has CDR1 MNHEY and CDR2 SMNVEV (reference sequence).

This clone was observed a single time. The rearrangement links TRBV5-4 to TRBJ1-3; possibly TRBD1 for D (6 bases). The CDR3 covers 15 residues. Between the trimmed V and J ends, which lost 5 bases and 1 base, there was a span of 13 bases. From germline, CDR1 is SGHNT and CDR2 YYREEE (reference sequence). DNA of the CDR3: TGTGCCAGCAGACAGGGAACAGATTCTGGAAACACCATATATTTT. Protein sequence: CASRQGTDSGNTIYF.

The rearrangement links TRBV7-2 to TRBJ2-2; possible D gene TRBD1, 6 bases. Trimming took off 2 bases at V and 1 base at J, with 8 bases between the two ends. CDR1 and CDR2 (germline): SGHTA, FQGNSA. This CDR3 spans 15 amino acids. The CDR3 bases are TGTGCCAGCAGCTTAAACAGGGTGAACACCGGGGAGCTGTTTTTT. Translated: CASSLNRVNTGELFF.

The rearrangement joins TRBV6-5 to TRBJ2-3; 14 nucleotides agree with TRBD2. The germline V gene encodes CDR1 MNHEY and CDR2 SVGAGI. With V trimmed by 5 bases and J by 4 bases, 2 bases remained unmatched. The CDR3 sequence is 15 residues long. CDR3 region: CASSRLAGGADTQYF. CDR3 bases: TGTGCCAGCAGTCGACTAGCGGGAGGGGCAGATACGCAGTATTTT.

The chain uses TRBV28 and TRBJ1-2; TRBD1 aligns across 7 bases. The CDR3 is 14 residues long. V lost 6 bases to trimming and J lost 0 bases; unmatched junction nucleotides: 4. CDR1 and CDR2 from the germline V gene are MDHEN and SYDVKM. The CDR3 coding sequence is TGTGCCAGCAGCCGGGACAGCACTAACTATGGCTACACCTTC. Amino acid sequence: CASSRDSTNYGYTF.

The V gene is TRBV2, the J gene TRBJ2-2, with 13 bases fitting TRBD2. V gave up 5 bases and J gave up 4 bases; unmatched junction bases: 4. In germline, CDR1 is SNHLY, CDR2 FYNNEI. The CDR3 runs to 16 residues. This CDR3 is CASSWTSGGITGELFF. CDR3 nucleotides: TGTGCCAGCAGTTGGACTAGCGGGGGTATCACCGGGGAGCTGTTTTTT.

The sample holds a few counts of this clone. The DNA of the CDR3 is TGCAGCGTACACACAGGGAACACTGAAGCTTTCTTT. Protein product: CSVHTGNTEAFF. The chain joins TRBV29-1 to TRBJ1-1, with D tentatively TRBD1 (5 bases). V shed 6 bases and J shed 1 base, with 9 bases lying between them. The germline V gene encodes CDR1 SQVTM and CDR2 ANQGSEA. The CDR3 runs to 12 residues.

The V gene is TRBV18, the J gene TRBJ2-7, with 11 bases lining up with TRBD2. Germline trimming cut 3 bases from V and 2 bases from J; bases unmatched to any gene: 9. Germline assignment: CDR1 KGHSH and CDR2 LQKENI. This CDR3 region has 17 residues. The CDR3, as DNA: TGTGCCAGCTCACCCCTCCCTAGCGGGAGGAACCCCTACGAGCAGTACTTC. It codes for CASSPLPSGRNPYEQYF.

The chain is built from TRBV5-4 and TRBJ2-7, with 9 positions matching TRBD2. There are 15 residues in the CDR3. The J segment lost 4 bases and the V segment lost 2 bases, leaving 7 bases of the junction unmatched. The germline CDR1 and CDR2 sequences are SGHNT and YYREEE (reference sequence). Written as DNA, the CDR3 is TGTGCCAGCAGCTTCCAGCGGGGGGCACAGTACGAGCAGTACTTC. Its translation is CASSFQRGAQYEQYF.

The chain couples TRBV4-2 to TRBJ2-2; D uncertain. The CDR3 is made up of 16 amino acids. The V end was cut by 0 bases, the J end by 4 bases, with 12 bases between. CDR1 is LGHNA and CDR2 is YNFKEQ in the germline V gene. The CDR3 reads CASSQDLRQPTGELFF. For the CDR3, the DNA is TGTGCCAGCAGCCAAGATCTGAGGCAGCCCACCGGGGAGCTGTTTTTT.

V and J are TRBV19 and TRBJ2-5; perhaps TRBD1 as D (6 bases). Germline lookup yields CDR1 LNHDA and CDR2 SQIVND (reference sequence). Trimming took off 5 bases at V and 5 bases at J, with 9 bases between the two ends. CDR3 length: 12 amino acids. DNA for the CDR3: TGTGCCAGTAGTTTGAGGGGGGAGACCCAGTACTTC. Protein product: CASSLRGETQYF.

The CDR3 loop reads CASSYEGGGGNEKLFF. The CDR3 DNA follows: TGTGCCAGCAGTTACGAGGGGGGAGGGGGTAATGAAAAACTGTTTTTT. J is TRBJ1-4 and V is TRBV6-5, with TRBD1 as a possible D gene (6 bases). The CDR3 has 16 amino acids. Trimming took off 2 bases at V and 4 bases at J, with 14 bases between the two ends. Germline V gives CDR1 MNHEY, CDR2 SVGAGI.